This T cell receptor beta chain derives from a study of glioma-infiltrating T cells. Study outcomes and limitations: Very few CDR3 sequences were shared between tissue and blood.

From germline, CDR1 is MNHEY and CDR2 SVGEGT. The CDR3 extends over 15 amino acids. This clonotype has just one count. As yet, its antigen is unknown. One end of the junction is discordant with germline, which a read error may explain. Using RNA template, CDR3s of TCR alpha and beta were amplified with iRepertoire arm-PCR. TCRdb used MiXCR to reprocess the multiplex PCR reads, holding one entry per CDR3 protein. The top ten clones hold 44% of a sample with around 100,000 distinct CDR3 sequences, about 30% of them seen once. This TCR was sampled from a human donor with low-grade glioma or glioblastoma, undergoing nonglioma brain surgery, or in good health (not recorded which). The V call is TRBV6-2 or TRBV6-3, the J call TRBJ2-7; 9 nucleotides agree with TRBD1. Sequenced: glioma tissue, nonneoplastic brain tissue, or PBMCs (not recorded which). CDR3 sequence (DNA): TGTGACAGCAAGAAGCCGGGACAGGGCCCCTACGAGCAGTACTTC. Translation gives CDSKKPGQGPYEQYF.